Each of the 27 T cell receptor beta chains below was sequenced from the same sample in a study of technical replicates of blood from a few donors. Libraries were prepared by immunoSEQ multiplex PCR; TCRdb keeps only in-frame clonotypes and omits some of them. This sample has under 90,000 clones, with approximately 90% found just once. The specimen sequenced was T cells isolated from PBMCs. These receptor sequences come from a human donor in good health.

The DNA for the CDR3 is TGTGCCAGCAGTTCAACCCTGTTGGGAGGGCGAACTGAAGCTTTCTTT. This encodes CASSSTLLGGRTEAFF. The chain has TRBV6-5 and TRBJ1-1; D is uncertain. Germline CDR1 reads MNHEY; CDR2 reads SVGAGI. The CDR3 length is 16 residues. V was clipped by 4 bases and J by 5 bases, with 20 bases between them.

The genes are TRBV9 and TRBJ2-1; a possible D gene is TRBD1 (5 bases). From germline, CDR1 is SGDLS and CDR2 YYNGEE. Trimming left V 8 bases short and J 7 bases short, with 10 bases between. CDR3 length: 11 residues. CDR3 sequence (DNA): TGTGCCAGTGCCAAGGGGAATGAGCAGTTCTTC. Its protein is CASAKGNEQFF.

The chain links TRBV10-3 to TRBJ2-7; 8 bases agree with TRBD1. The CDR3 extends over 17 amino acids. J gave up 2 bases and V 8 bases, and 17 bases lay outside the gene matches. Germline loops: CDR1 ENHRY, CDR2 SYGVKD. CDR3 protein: CAIGRQGPPRKTYEQYF. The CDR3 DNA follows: TGTGCCATCGGTCGACAGGGGCCACCCAGAAAAACCTACGAGCAGTACTTC.

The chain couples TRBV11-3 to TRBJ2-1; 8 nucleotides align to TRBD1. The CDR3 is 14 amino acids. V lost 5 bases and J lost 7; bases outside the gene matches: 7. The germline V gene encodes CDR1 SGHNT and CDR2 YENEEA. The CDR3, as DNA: TGTGCCAGCAGCCTCCGGGACAGGTTGAATGAGCAGTTCTTC. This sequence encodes CASSLRDRLNEQFF.

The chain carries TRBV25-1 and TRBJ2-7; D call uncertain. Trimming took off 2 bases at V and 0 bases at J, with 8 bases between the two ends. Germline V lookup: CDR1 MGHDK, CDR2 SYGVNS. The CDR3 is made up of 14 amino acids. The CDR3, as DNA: TGTGCCAGCAGTGAAGTAACAGCCTCCTACGAGCAGTACTTC. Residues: CASSEVTASYEQYF.

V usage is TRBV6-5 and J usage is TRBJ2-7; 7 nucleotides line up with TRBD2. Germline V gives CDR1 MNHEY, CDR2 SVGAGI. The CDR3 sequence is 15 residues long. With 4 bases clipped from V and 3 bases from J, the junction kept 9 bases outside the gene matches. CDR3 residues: CASSLSTAGLYEQYF. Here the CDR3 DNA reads TGTGCCAGCAGTTTGAGTACAGCGGGGCTCTACGAGCAGTACTTC.

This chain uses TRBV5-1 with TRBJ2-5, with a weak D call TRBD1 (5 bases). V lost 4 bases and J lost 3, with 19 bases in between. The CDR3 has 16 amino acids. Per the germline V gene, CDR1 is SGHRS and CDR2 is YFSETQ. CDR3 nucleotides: TGCGCCAGCAGCCTAAACTGGTGGTCAGGGAAAGAGACCCAGTACTTC. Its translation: CASSLNWWSGKETQYF.

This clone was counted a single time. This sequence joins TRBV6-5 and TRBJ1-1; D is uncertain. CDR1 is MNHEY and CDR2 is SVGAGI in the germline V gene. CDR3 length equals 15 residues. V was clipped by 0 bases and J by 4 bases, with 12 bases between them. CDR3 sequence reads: CASSYSQNVATEAFF. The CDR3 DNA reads TGTGCCAGCAGTTACTCCCAGAATGTGGCCACTGAAGCTTTCTTT.

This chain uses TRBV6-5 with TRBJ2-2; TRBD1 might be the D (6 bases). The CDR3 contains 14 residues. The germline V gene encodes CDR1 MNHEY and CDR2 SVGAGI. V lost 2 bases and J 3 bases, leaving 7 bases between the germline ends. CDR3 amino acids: CASSYGQYTGELFF. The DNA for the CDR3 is TGTGCCAGCAGTTACGGACAGTACACCGGGGAGCTGTTTTTT.

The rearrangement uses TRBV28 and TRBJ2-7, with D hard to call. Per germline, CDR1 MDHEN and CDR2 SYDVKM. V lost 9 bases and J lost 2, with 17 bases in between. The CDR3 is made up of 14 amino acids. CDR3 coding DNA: TGTGCCAGTGAACCCGGGTCCTCGACCTACGAGCAGTACTTC. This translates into CASEPGSSTYEQYF.

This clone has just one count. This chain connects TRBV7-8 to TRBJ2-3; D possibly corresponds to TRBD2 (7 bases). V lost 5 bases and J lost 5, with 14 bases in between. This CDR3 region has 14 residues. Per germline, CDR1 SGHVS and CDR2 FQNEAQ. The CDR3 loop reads CASSPRGAGDTQYF. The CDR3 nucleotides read TGTGCCAGCAGCCCCCGGGGGGCTGGAGATACGCAGTATTTT.

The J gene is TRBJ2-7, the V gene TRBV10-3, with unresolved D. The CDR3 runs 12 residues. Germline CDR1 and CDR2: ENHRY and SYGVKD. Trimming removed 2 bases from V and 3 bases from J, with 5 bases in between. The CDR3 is CAISEENYEQYF. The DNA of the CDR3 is TGTGCCATCAGTGAGGAGAACTACGAGCAGTACTTC.

CDR3 DNA: TGTGCCAGCAGCCAACGCCAGGGGACCCAGTACTTC. Its translation is CASSQRQGTQYF. The V call is TRBV4-2, the J call TRBJ2-5; D perhaps matches TRBD1 (5 bases). This CDR3 has 12 residues. V was shortened by 2 bases and J by 7 bases, with 8 bases between the two germline ends. Germline CDR1 reads LGHNA; CDR2 reads YNFKEQ.

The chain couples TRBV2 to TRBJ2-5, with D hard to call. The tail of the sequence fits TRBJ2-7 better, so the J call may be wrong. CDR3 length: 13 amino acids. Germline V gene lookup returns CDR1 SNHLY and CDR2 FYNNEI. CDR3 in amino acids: CASSFTRTYEQYF. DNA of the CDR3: TGTGCCAGCAGTTTTACCCGTACCTACGAGCAGTACTTC.

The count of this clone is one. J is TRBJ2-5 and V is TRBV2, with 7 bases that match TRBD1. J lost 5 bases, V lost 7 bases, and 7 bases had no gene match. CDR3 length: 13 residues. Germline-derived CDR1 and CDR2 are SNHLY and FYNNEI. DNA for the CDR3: TGTGCCAGCAAGATGGGCAGGGGGGAGACCCAGTACTTC. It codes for CASKMGRGETQYF.

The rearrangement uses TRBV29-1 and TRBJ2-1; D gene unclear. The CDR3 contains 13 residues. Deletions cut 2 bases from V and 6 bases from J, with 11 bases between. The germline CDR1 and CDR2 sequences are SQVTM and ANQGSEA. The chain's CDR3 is CSVESQQFNEQFF. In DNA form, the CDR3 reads TGCAGCGTTGAATCTCAACAGTTCAATGAGCAGTTCTTC.

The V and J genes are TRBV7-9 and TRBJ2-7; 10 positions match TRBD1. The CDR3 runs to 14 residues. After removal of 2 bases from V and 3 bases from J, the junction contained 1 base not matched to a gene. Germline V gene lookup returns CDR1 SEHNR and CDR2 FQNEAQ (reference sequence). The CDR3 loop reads CASSLWDRGYEQYF. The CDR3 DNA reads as TGTGCCAGCAGCTTATGGGACAGGGGCTACGAGCAGTACTTC.

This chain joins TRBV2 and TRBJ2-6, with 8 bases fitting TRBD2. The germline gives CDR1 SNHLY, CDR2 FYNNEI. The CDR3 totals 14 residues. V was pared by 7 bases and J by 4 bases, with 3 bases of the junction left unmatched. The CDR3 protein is CASIAGGGANVLTF. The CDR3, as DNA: TGTGCCAGCATTGCGGGAGGAGGGGCCAACGTCCTGACTTTC.

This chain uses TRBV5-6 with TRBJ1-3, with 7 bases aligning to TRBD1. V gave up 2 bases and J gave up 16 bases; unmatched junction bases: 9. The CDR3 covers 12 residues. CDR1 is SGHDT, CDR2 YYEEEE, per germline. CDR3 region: CASSLQGHRAYF. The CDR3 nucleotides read TGTGCCAGCAGCTTACAGGGGCACCGCGCTTATTTT.

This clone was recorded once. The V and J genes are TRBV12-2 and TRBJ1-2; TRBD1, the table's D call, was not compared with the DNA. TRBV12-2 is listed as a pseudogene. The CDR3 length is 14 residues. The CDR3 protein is CASRDSLCNYGYTF. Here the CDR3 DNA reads TGTGCAAGTCGGGACAGCCTTTGTAACTATGGCTACACCTTC.

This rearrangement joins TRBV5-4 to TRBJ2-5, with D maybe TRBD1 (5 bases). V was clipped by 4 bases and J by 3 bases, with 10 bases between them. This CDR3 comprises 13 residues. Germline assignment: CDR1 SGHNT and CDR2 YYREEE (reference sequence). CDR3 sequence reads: CASSLPTEETQYF. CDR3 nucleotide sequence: TGTGCCAGCAGCCTCCCGACAGAAGAGACCCAGTACTTC.

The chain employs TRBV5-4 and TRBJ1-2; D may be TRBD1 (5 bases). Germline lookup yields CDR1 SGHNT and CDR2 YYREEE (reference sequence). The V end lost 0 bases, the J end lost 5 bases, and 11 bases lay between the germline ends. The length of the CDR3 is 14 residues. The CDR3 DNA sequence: TGTGCCAGCAGCTTGGTATCCCAGGGTTATGGCTACACCTTC. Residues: CASSLVSQGYGYTF.

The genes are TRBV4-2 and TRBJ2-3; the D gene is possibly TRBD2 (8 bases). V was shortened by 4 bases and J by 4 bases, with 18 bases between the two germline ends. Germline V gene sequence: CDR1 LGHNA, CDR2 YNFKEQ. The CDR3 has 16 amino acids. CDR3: CASSPDGRGRSDTQYF. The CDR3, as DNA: TGTGCCAGCAGCCCAGACGGGAGGGGGCGTTCAGATACGCAGTATTTT.

The CDR3 protein is CASSETTGQSYYGYTF. The CDR3 nucleotides read TGTGCCAGCAGTGAAACCACAGGGCAGTCCTACTATGGCTACACCTTC. J is TRBJ1-2 and V is TRBV2; TRBD1 is a possible D gene (6 bases). Trimming stripped 2 bases from V and 3 bases from J, with 16 bases between. Per germline, CDR1 SNHLY and CDR2 FYNNEI. CDR3 length equals 16 residues.

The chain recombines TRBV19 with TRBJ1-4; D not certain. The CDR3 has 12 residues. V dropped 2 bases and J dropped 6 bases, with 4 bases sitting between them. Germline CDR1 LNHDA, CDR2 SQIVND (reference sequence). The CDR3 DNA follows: TGTGCCAGTAGTATAACAGATGAAAAACTGTTTTTT. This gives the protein CASSITDEKLFF.

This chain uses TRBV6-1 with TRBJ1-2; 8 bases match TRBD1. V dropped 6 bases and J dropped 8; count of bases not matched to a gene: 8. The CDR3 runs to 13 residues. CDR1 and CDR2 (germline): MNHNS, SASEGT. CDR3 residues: CASRLQGVGGYTF. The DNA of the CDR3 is TGTGCCAGCAGATTACAGGGGGTCGGGGGCTACACCTTC.

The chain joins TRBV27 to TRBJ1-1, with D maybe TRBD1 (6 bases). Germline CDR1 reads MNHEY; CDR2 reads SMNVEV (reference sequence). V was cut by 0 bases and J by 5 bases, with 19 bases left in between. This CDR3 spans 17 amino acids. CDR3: CASSLSLGGAVGTEAFF. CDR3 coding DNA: TGTGCCAGCAGTTTATCTCTGGGGGGGGCTGTGGGGACTGAAGCTTTCTTT.